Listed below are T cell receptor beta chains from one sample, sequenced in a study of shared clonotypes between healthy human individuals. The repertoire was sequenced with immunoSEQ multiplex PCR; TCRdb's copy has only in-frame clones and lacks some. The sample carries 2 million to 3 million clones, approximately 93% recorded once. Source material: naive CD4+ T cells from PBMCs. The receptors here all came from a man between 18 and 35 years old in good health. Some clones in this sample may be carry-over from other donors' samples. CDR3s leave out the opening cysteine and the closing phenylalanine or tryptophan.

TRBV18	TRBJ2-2	ASSYGLAGAGTGELF
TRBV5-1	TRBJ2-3	ASSLDGLAGSTDTQY
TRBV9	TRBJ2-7	ASSVEPQGAFSYEQY
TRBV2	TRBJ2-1	ASRKSGGSYNEQF
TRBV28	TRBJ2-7	ASRPRSDEQY
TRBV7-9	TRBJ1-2	ASSHGDRNYGYT
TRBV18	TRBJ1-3	ASSPTSKAGNTIY
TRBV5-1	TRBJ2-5	ASSFGAVGETQY
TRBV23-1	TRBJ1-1	ASSQKGRGVGNTEAF
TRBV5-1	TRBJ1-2	ASSPVGGTGIYGYT
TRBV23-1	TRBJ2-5	ASSPAGGVGQETQY
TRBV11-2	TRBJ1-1	ASSPRGGTGVGTEAF
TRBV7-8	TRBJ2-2	ASSSPRERILMNTGELF
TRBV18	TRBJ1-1	ASSLGQPMNTEAF
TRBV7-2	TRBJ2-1	ASRPPGLAGNEQF
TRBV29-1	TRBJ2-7	SGGVLYEQY
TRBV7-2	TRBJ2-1	ASSLGTGPLNEQF
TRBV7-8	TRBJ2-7	ASSLAGQVGALGEQY
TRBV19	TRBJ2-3	ASSRVFTDTQY
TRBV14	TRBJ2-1	ASRLAGGTGDEQF
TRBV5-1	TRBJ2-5	ASSLEGRAGTQY
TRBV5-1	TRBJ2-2	ASSLVGGSGTGELF
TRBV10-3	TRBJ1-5	AISEWAGQSNQPQH
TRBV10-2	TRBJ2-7	ASSESRASGSVYEQY
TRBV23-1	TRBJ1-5	ASITSRDSSIPGDQPQH
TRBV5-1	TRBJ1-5	ASSYDSPSNQPQH
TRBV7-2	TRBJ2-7	ASSRWTGGWEQY
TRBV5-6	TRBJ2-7	ASSKSRPASGSYEQY